This T cell receptor beta chain was captured in a study of chemoradiotherapy in HPV16-positive cancers. The overall study: A couple of HPV16-positive patients' cells yielded candidate HPV-specific clones and common motifs. The study, taken as a whole, reports: In HPV16-positive patients, HPV-responsive T-cell expansion tracked better recurrence-free survival. Candidate HPV-specific clones and E7-related TCR motifs grew in tumor during treatment.

Germline V gene sequence: CDR1 MDHEN, CDR2 SYDVKM. V dropped 6 bases and J dropped 6 bases, with 13 bases sitting between them. The CDR3 extends over 13 amino acids. This clone was seen more than once but under ten times. The antigen remains undetermined. Repertoires were generated with immunoSEQ multiplex PCR, while TCRdb's copy carries only in-frame clones and drops some. The table has 9,500 or so clones, 74% seen once. Repertoires were sampled repeatedly during chemoradiotherapy. The source of this sequence is a human donor with HPV-associated anogenital cancer. Sampling was carried out from a patient who underwent chemoradiotherapy. The chain carries TRBV28 and TRBJ2-3; D perhaps matches TRBD2 (6 bases). CDR3 residues: CASRWDSTDTQYF. CDR3 DNA: TGTGCCAGCAGGTGGGACTCCACGGATACGCAGTATTTT.